This TCR beta chain is drawn from a study of cytomegalovirus exposure and HLA in healthy donors. The study, taken as a whole, reports: V- and J-gene trimming of TCR beta was linked (in a later analysis) to a missense DCLRE1C variant.

Points on this clone: The antigen is not known.

PCR was performed using 60 Vbeta and 13 Jbeta primers. Libraries were prepared by immunoSEQ multiplex PCR; TCRdb keeps only in-frame clonotypes and omits some of them. The sample features about 200,000 clones, with 1.1% in its top ten. The CDR3 spans 18 residues. The germline CDR1 and CDR2 sequences are SEHNR and FQNEAQ (reference sequence). Losses at the gene ends were 5 bases for V and 6 bases for J; bases not matched to a gene: 20. The TCR comes from a girl aged 2 to 9 in good health and CMV-seropositive. Sequences were obtained from PBMCs. V usage is TRBV7-9 and J usage is TRBJ2-3, with 7 nucleotides matching TRBD2. CDR3 nucleotides: TGTGCCAGCAGCATAACTCCGAATATAGCGGGTTTTGGTGATACGCAGTATTTT. This sequence encodes CASSITPNIAGFGDTQYF.